These 16 T cell receptor beta chains originate from one sample sequenced in a study of T cell responses to AZD1222 COVID-19 vaccine. Data came from immunoSEQ multiplex PCR; TCRdb stores just in-frame clones and leaves some out. The sample has some 99,000 clones, over 75% seen once. The source material was peripheral blood, sampled 28 days after the second AZD1222 dose. The receptors derive from an adult who received the AZD1222 COVID-19 vaccine.

The rearrangement uses TRBV6-5 and TRBJ1-6, with D perhaps TRBD1 (6 bases). V lost 6 bases and J 10 bases, leaving 16 bases between the germline ends. This CDR3 spans 14 amino acids. Germline CDR1 reads MNHEY; CDR2 reads SVGAGI. The CDR3 coding sequence is TGTGCCAGCAGCCGGACAGTTGTGGACTCACCCCTCCACTTT. It translates to CASSRTVVDSPLHF.

This clone was seen more than once but under ten times. This chain links TRBV27 with TRBJ2-5, with a weak D call TRBD1 (6 bases). The V gene lost 5 bases and the J gene lost 2 bases, with 12 bases spanning the gap. From germline, CDR1 is MNHEY and CDR2 SMNVEV (reference sequence). The CDR3 totals 14 residues. The CDR3 region is CASSNYGQQETQYF. In DNA form, the CDR3 reads TGTGCCAGCAGTAACTATGGACAGCAAGAGACCCAGTACTTC.

The V call is TRBV4-3, the J call TRBJ2-7; tentatively, D is TRBD1 or TRBD2 (5 bases each). Germline V lookup: CDR1 LGHNA, CDR2 YSLEER. The CDR3 is 16 amino acids. V was cut by 0 bases and J by 2 bases, with 14 bases left in between. The CDR3 region has the DNA TGCGCCAGCAGCCAAGAGTACAGGCAGAGGGCCTACGAGCAGTACTTC. As protein: CASSQEYRQRAYEQYF.

This clone appeared once. The gene calls are TRBV18 and TRBJ2-5, with TRBD1 identical over 7 bases. This CDR3 spans 15 amino acids. CDR1 and CDR2 (germline): KGHSH, LQKENI. J lost 3 bases, V lost 0 bases, and 4 bases had no gene match. The CDR3 region has the DNA TGTGCCAGCTCACCACCCACAGGGGAGAAAGAGACCCAGTACTTC. It yields the protein CASSPPTGEKETQYF.

The V gene is TRBV10-3, the J gene TRBJ1-3, with D possibly TRBD1 on 5 matching bases. This CDR3 comprises 15 residues. Germline values: CDR1 ENHRY, CDR2 SYGVKD. Between the trimmed V and J ends, which lost 0 bases and 4 bases, there was a span of 10 bases. CDR3 sequence (DNA): TGTGCCATCAGTGAGTCTAGGACAACCGGAAACACCATATATTTT. Translation gives CAISESRTTGNTIYF.

J is TRBJ2-7 and V is TRBV7-3; TRBD1 agrees at 11 bases. The V gene end was trimmed by 5 bases and the J gene end by 5 bases; junction bases not matched to a gene: 5. The CDR3 extends over 14 amino acids. CDR1 is SGHTA and CDR2 is FQGTGA in the germline V gene. CDR3 DNA sequence: TGTGCCAGCAGCACGGGACAGGGGGTGAACGAGCAGTACTTC. It translates to CASSTGQGVNEQYF. The variable domain in full, completed from reference TRBV7-3 and TRBJ2-7, reads GAGVSQTPSNKVTEKGKYVELRCDPISGHTALYWYRQSLGQGPEFLIYFQGTGAADDSGLPNDRFFAVRPEGSVSTLKIQRTERGDSAVYLCASSTGQGVNEQYFGPGTRLTVT.

The chain uses TRBV7-9 and TRBJ2-3, with 9 bases aligning to TRBD1. This CDR3 has 14 residues. The germline V gene has CDR1 SEHNR and CDR2 FQNEAQ (reference sequence). V lost 1 base, J lost 5 bases, and 1 base stayed unmatched. DNA for the CDR3: TGTGCCAGCAGCTTAGGGACAGGGGAAGATACGCAGTATTTT. The encoded protein is CASSLGTGEDTQYF.

The genes are TRBV4-3 and TRBJ2-1; 8 bases map to TRBD2. This CDR3 has 14 amino acids. After removal of 2 bases from V and 4 bases from J, the junction contained 1 base not matched to a gene. Per the germline V gene, CDR1 is LGHNA and CDR2 is YSLEER. CDR3 protein: CASSQSGGYNEQFF. CDR3 DNA sequence: TGCGCCAGCAGCCAATCGGGGGGGTACAATGAGCAGTTCTTC.

The rearrangement uses TRBV5-1 and TRBJ2-5; possible D gene TRBD1, 7 bases. The V gene lost 2 bases and the J gene lost 0 bases, with 14 bases spanning the gap. There are 16 residues in the CDR3. Germline CDR1 reads SGHRS; CDR2 reads YFSETQ. The CDR3 protein is CASSLIGGTDQETQYF. The CDR3 DNA sequence: TGCGCCAGCAGCTTAATCGGAGGGACAGACCAAGAGACCCAGTACTTC.

The chain is built from TRBV7-3 and TRBJ1-1, with 8 bases fitting TRBD1. Germline lookup yields CDR1 SGHTA and CDR2 FQGTGA. The CDR3 runs 14 residues. With V trimmed by 2 bases and J by 5 bases, 4 bases remained unmatched. CDR3 bases: TGTGCCAGCAGCTTACAACAGGGGGGTACTGAAGCTTTCTTT. Its protein is CASSLQQGGTEAFF.

The chain joins TRBV6-2 or TRBV6-3 to TRBJ2-2, with a tentative D call TRBD2 (6 bases). CDR1 and CDR2 from the germline V gene are MNHEY and SVGEGT. This CDR3 is 16 amino acids long. V dropped 5 bases and J dropped 5 bases, with 18 bases sitting between them. In DNA, the CDR3 is TGTGCCAGCAGTCTCCAGCAGGGAGGATGGACCGGGGAGCTGTTTTTT. As protein: CASSLQQGGWTGELFF.

The sample holds one count of this clone. This chain links TRBV7-9 with TRBJ1-3; unclear D gene. The CDR3 contains 14 residues. CDR1 SEHNR and CDR2 FQNEAQ come from the germline V gene (reference sequence). The V end lost 1 base, the J end lost 3 bases, and 7 bases lay between the germline ends. The CDR3 DNA is TGTGCCAGCAGCTTAGACACGGGTGGAAACACCATATATTTT. It codes for CASSLDTGGNTIYF.

This clone was detected only a few times. This sequence joins TRBV4-1 and TRBJ2-7; 9 positions match TRBD1. The CDR3 spans 16 residues. V shed 3 bases and J 2 bases; nucleotides not matched to a gene: 8. Germline lookup yields CDR1 MGHRA and CDR2 YSYEKL. The CDR3 region is CASSQPGTGKTYEQYF. The CDR3 DNA reads as TGCGCCAGCAGCCAGCCCGGGACAGGGAAAACCTACGAGCAGTACTTC.

The V call is TRBV5-6, the J call TRBJ2-5, with D unresolved. Trimming stripped 4 bases from V and 0 bases from J, with 4 bases between. Germline-derived CDR1 and CDR2 are SGHDT and YYEEEE. This CDR3 is 12 amino acids long. The CDR3 reads CASSRYQETQYF. CDR3 sequence (DNA): TGTGCCAGCAGCAGATACCAAGAGACCCAGTACTTC.

This clone was observed a single time. The rearrangement joins TRBV12-3 or TRBV12-4 to TRBJ2-7, with D maybe TRBD1 (6 bases). The V end was cut by 3 bases, the J end by 2 bases, with 8 bases between. This CDR3 is built from 13 residues. CDR3 DNA: TGTGCCAGCAGTTTCGGGACAACCTACGAGCAGTACTTC. Its protein is CASSFGTTYEQYF.

The CDR3 sequence is CASSLDGGGAPNTGELFF. CDR3 DNA: TGTGCCAGCAGCTTAGACGGCGGGGGCGCACCGAACACCGGGGAGCTGTTTTTT. The rearrangement joins TRBV13 to TRBJ2-2; D perhaps matches TRBD2 (7 bases). Germline lookup yields CDR1 PRHDT and CDR2 FYEKMQ (reference sequence). The CDR3 has 18 residues. The V and J ends lost 1 base and 0 bases respectively, with 15 bases between them. The full variable domain, its missing parts supplied by reference TRBV13 and TRBJ2-2, is AAGVIQSPRHLIKEKRETATLKCYPIPRHDTVYWYQQGPGQDPQFLISFYEKMQSDKGSIPDRFSAQQFSDYHSELNMSSLELGDSALYFCASSLDGGGAPNTGELFFGEGSRLTVL.